Listed below are T cell receptor beta chains from one sample, sequenced in a study of PD-1 blockade in mismatch repair-deficient tumors. TCRdb's table, derived via immunoSEQ multiplex PCR, lists solely in-frame clones and lacks some. The sample lists more than 40,000 clones; about 84% were seen once. Sequences were derived from peripheral blood, sampled 20 weeks after starting pembrolizumab. Source of these receptors: an adult with mismatch repair-deficient cancer. CDR3s include the opening cysteine and the closing phenylalanine or tryptophan. The D gene is left open where the match is weak. The size field is filled for only some rows; it gives once, few, many or a size class.

V: TRBV10-2; size: .; J: TRBJ2-3; D: TRBD1; CDR3: CASSGGTVSTDTQYF; DNA: TGCGCCAGCAGTGGAGGGACAGTCAGCACAGATACGCAGTATTTT
V: TRBV27; size: .; J: TRBJ1-5; D: .; CDR3: CASSFGTSNQPQHF; DNA: TGTGCCAGCAGTTTTGGGACTAGCAATCAGCCCCAGCATTTT
V: TRBV7-3; size: .; J: TRBJ2-3; D: .; CDR3: CASSFLGTSTDTQYF; DNA: TGTGCCAGCAGCTTCCTCGGAACTAGCACAGATACGCAGTATTTT
V: TRBV28; size: .; J: TRBJ2-7; D: TRBD2; CDR3: CASSSTSGQNEQYF; DNA: TGTGCCAGCAGTTCGACTAGCGGGCAGAACGAGCAGTACTTC
V: TRBV18; size: .; J: TRBJ2-1; D: TRBD1; CDR3: CASSPAPGQYNEQFF; DNA: TGTGCCAGCTCACCTGCTCCGGGACAGTACAATGAGCAGTTCTTC
V: TRBV27; size: .; J: TRBJ2-5; D: TRBD1; CDR3: CASTFPLTGGAGETQYF; DNA: TGTGCCAGCACCTTTCCCCTGACAGGGGGCGCCGGGGAGACCCAGTACTTC
V: TRBV7-3; size: .; J: TRBJ2-3; D: .; CDR3: CASGRELTDTQYF; DNA: TGTGCCAGCGGCCGGGAGCTCACAGATACGCAGTATTTT
V: TRBV11-3; size: once; J: TRBJ2-3; D: .; CDR3: CASSLGGARDTQYF; DNA: TGTGCCAGCAGCTTAGGGGGAGCTAGAGATACGCAGTATTTT
V: TRBV7-6; size: .; J: TRBJ2-1; D: TRBD2; CDR3: CASSLIPGRERRWDNEQFF; DNA: TGTGCCAGCAGCTTAATTCCGGGGCGGGAGCGTCGGTGGGACAATGAGCAGTTCTTC
V: TRBV6-6; size: few; J: TRBJ1-4; D: .; CDR3: CASSTGTVLFF; DNA: TGTGCCAGCAGCACCGGGACCGTGCTGTTTTTT
V: TRBV6-1; size: .; J: TRBJ2-5; D: .; CDR3: CASSESLQTQYF; DNA: TGTGCCAGCAGTGAGAGCTTGCAGACCCAGTACTTC
V: TRBV19; size: .; J: TRBJ2-5; D: .; CDR3: CATTRQETQYF; DNA: TGTGCCACCACTAGGCAAGAGACCCAGTACTTC
V: TRBV5-6; size: .; J: TRBJ2-1; D: .; CDR3: CASSSLRKHNEQFF; DNA: TGTGCCAGCAGCTCCCTTAGGAAACACAATGAGCAGTTCTTC
V: TRBV6-6; size: .; J: TRBJ1-5; D: .; CDR3: CASSYSTRPDEAQHF; DNA: TGTGCCAGCAGTTACTCGACGCGGCCCGATGAAGCCCAGCATTTT
V: TRBV7-9; size: .; J: TRBJ2-5; D: .; CDR3: CASRGSGGQETQYF; DNA: TGTGCCAGCAGGGGCTCCGGGGGGCAGGAGACCCAGTACTTC
V: TRBV5-4; size: .; J: TRBJ1-4; D: .; CDR3: CASSLSRGANEKLFF; DNA: TGTGCCAGCAGCTTGAGTAGAGGGGCTAATGAAAAACTGTTTTTT
V: TRBV5-6; size: .; J: TRBJ2-5; D: .; CDR3: CASSFQQQETQYF; DNA: TGTGCCAGCAGCTTTCAACAGCAAGAGACCCAGTACTTC
V: TRBV6-5; size: .; J: TRBJ1-2; D: .; CDR3: CASRSPKGSNYGYTF; DNA: TGTGCCAGCAGGTCCCCCAAGGGATCTAACTATGGCTACACCTTC
V: TRBV7-9; size: .; J: TRBJ1-5; D: .; CDR3: CASSLRGYSNQPQHF; DNA: TGTGCCAGCAGCTTACGGGGTTATAGCAATCAGCCCCAGCATTTT
V: TRBV4-1; size: .; J: TRBJ2-2; D: .; CDR3: CASSQAAETNTGELFF; DNA: TGCGCCAGCAGCCAAGCGGCGGAGACGAACACCGGGGAGCTGTTTTTT
V: TRBV7-6; size: .; J: TRBJ2-6; D: .; CDR3: CASSLYPEDSGANVLTF; DNA: TGTGCCAGCAGCTTATATCCAGAAGACTCTGGGGCCAACGTCCTGACTTTC
V: TRBV5-1; size: .; J: TRBJ1-1; D: TRBD1; CDR3: CASSPRGADTEAFF; DNA: TGCGCCAGCAGCCCCAGGGGGGCGGACACTGAAGCTTTCTTT
V: TRBV9; size: .; J: TRBJ1-1; D: .; CDR3: CASSVGEGSRGNTEAFF; DNA: TGTGCCAGCAGCGTAGGGGAGGGGTCTAGGGGGAACACTGAAGCTTTCTTT
V: TRBV4-1; size: medium-sized; J: TRBJ2-1; D: .; CDR3: CASSQRVTPGETGEQFF; DNA: TGCGCCAGCAGCCAACGGGTAACCCCCGGGGAGACCGGTGAGCAGTTCTTC